This T cell receptor (beta chain) was sequenced during a study of OX40 agonist ivuxolimab in advanced cancers. Notes on the research overall: Ivuxolimab, which targeted the costimulatory receptor OX40 (CD134), was an agonistic, fully human IgG2 monoclonal antibody. Intravenous ivuxolimab was administered to patients every 2 weeks at six dose levels: 0.01, 0.1, 0.3, 1.5, 3 and 10 mg/kg. Of the approximately 54 patients in dose escalation, about 20 had hepatocellular carcinoma, approximately 15 had melanoma, 9 had renal cell carcinoma and 9 had head and neck cancer. In the dose-escalation cohort, approximately 80% of patients were male, and the mean age was approximately 60 years with a range of about 20 to 80. Patients were allowed to have had prior anti-PD-1, anti-PD-L1 or anti-CTLA-4 therapy, and around 37% of the dose-escalation patients had previously received checkpoint inhibitors. Partial responses were achieved by three dose-escalation patients, of whom one had hepatocellular carcinoma and two had cutaneous melanoma. The purpose of peripheral TCRbeta sequencing was to test whether ivuxolimab changed TCR sequence diversity and led to clonal T-cell expansion. The paper describes the monotherapy dose-escalation part (N of about 57 patients) of the phase I trial of ivuxolimab. The paper as a whole reports these results and caveats: Antigen specificity was not determined for the clonally expanded peripheral T cells. In partial responders in the 0.1-3.0 mg/kg groups, normalized peripheral clonal expansion was found to be among the lowest, especially among CD8+ T cells. On average, CD8+ T cells showed more expanded clones than CD4+ T cells after ivuxolimab. Low levels of normalized T-cell clonal expansion were also shown by some nonresponding patients. At doses of 0.1 to 3.0 mg/kg, clonal expansion of both CD4+ and CD8+ T cells in blood was seen between baseline and week 6.

To sequence the TCRbeta CDR3 region, genomic DNA was isolated from the sorted cells. TCRbeta CDR3 regions were sequenced using the immunoSEQ Assay. TCRdb stores this immuneACCESS table with in-frame sequences only. Part of the clones is absent; in the studies checked, under half of the shortfall reflects unresolved V genes, and no reason is known for the rest. A total of about 80,000 clones appear in this sample, approximately 95% of them only once. Approximately 11% of the sample comes from the top ten. Patients with autoimmune disease history or receiving systemic immunosuppression were excluded from the trial. Peripheral blood for TCR sequencing was collected from all dose cohorts at baseline, on cycle 4 day 1, and on cycle 7 day 1. Samples were obtained from an open-label, multicenter, first-in-human phase I dose-escalation trial of ivuxolimab. The trial enrolled adults with locally advanced or metastatic head and neck squamous cell, hepatocellular, melanoma or renal cell carcinoma. Before TCR sequencing, CD4+ and CD8+ T cells were separately sorted from peripheral blood.

Remarks on this clone: Its antigen specificity is not known. No per-base quality is available; no much larger clone lies one base away.

Sequenced material: CD4+ or CD8+ T cells sorted from blood, taken in a trial of the OX40 agonist ivuxolimab. The TCR comes from an adult with an advanced solid tumor such as melanoma, head and neck, liver or kidney cancer.

DNA sequence: TGTGCCAGCGGCACAGACGCCTACGAGCAGTACTTC. Its product reads: CASGTDAYEQYF. The receptor chain draws on TRBV6-5 and TRBJ2-7, with the D gene not confidently named. The CDR3, from cysteine to phenylalanine, totals 12 residues. Kept here is only the CDR3 DNA, which spans 36 bases and is read in frame from base 1. Cut back by 8 bases and 2 bases, the V and J ends lie 10 bases apart. CDR1 is given as MNHEY and CDR2 as SVGAGI, both from the germline V gene.